Listed below are T cell receptor beta chains from one sample, sequenced in a study of shared clonotypes between healthy human individuals. Libraries were prepared by immunoSEQ multiplex PCR; TCRdb keeps only in-frame clonotypes and omits some of them. The sample yields roughly 2.4 million clones, 90% to 97% seen once. Sequenced material: naive CD4+ T cells sorted from blood. The receptors here all came from a man in his late teens or twenties in good health. Both conserved end residues are part of each CDR3. A D gene is named only where the DNA matches it firmly. Some rows mark clone size as missing; the rest say once, few, many or name a class of expanded clone.

abundance: -
j_gene: TRBJ1-1
d_gene: -
len: 12
v_gene: TRBV7-2
CDR3nt: TGTGCCAGCAGATCTGCAGGGTTTGAAGCTTTCTTT
CDR3aa: CASRSAGFEAFF

abundance: -
j_gene: TRBJ2-7
d_gene: TRBD2
len: 13
v_gene: TRBV29-1
CDR3nt: TGCAGCGTGGCGAGCGGGGCCCGACGCGAGCAGTACTTC
CDR3aa: CSVASGARREQYF

abundance: once
j_gene: TRBJ2-2
d_gene: -
len: 14
v_gene: TRBV19
CDR3nt: TGTGCCAGTATCGTCCCAGGAAACACCGGGGAGCTGTTTTTT
CDR3aa: CASIVPGNTGELFF

abundance: -
j_gene: TRBJ2-7
d_gene: -
len: 11
v_gene: TRBV6-5
CDR3nt: TGTGCCAGCAGTCGATTGGGGGAGCAGTACTTC
CDR3aa: CASSRLGEQYF

abundance: -
j_gene: TRBJ2-5
d_gene: -
len: 13
v_gene: TRBV29-1
CDR3nt: TGCAGCGTCCTGGGGGGAAATGGGGAGACCCAGTACTTC
CDR3aa: CSVLGGNGETQYF

abundance: -
j_gene: TRBJ2-5
d_gene: -
len: 12
v_gene: TRBV2
CDR3nt: TGTGCCAGCAGTGCCCTGGGGGAGACCCAGTACTTC
CDR3aa: CASSALGETQYF

abundance: -
j_gene: TRBJ1-2
d_gene: -
len: 13
v_gene: TRBV7-3
CDR3nt: TGTGCCAGCAGCTTATTGCCGGGGAATGGCTACACCTTC
CDR3aa: CASSLLPGNGYTF

abundance: few
j_gene: TRBJ2-7
d_gene: TRBD2
len: 14
v_gene: TRBV11-3
CDR3nt: TGTGCCAGCAGCTTGGAAGCGGGAATTGGCGAGCAGTACTTC
CDR3aa: CASSLEAGIGEQYF

abundance: -
j_gene: TRBJ2-5
d_gene: TRBD2
len: 17
v_gene: TRBV11-2
CDR3nt: TGTGCCAGCAGCTTAGGGGACAGACTAGCGGGGATCGAGACCCAGTACTTC
CDR3aa: CASSLGDRLAGIETQYF

abundance: -
j_gene: TRBJ2-6
d_gene: -
len: 16
v_gene: TRBV30
CDR3nt: TGTGCCTGGAGTCCCACTTCCAGGGCTGGGGCCAACGTCCTGACTTTC
CDR3aa: CAWSPTSRAGANVLTF

abundance: -
j_gene: TRBJ1-6
d_gene: -
len: 16
v_gene: TRBV25-1
CDR3nt: TGTGCCAGCAGTGCGTTTGCCGGGACAAATAATTCACCCCTCCACTTT
CDR3aa: CASSAFAGTNNSPLHF

abundance: -
j_gene: TRBJ2-5
d_gene: TRBD2
len: 14
v_gene: TRBV11-2
CDR3nt: TGTGCCAGCAGCCCTAGCGGGAGGGAAGAGACCCAGTACTTC
CDR3aa: CASSPSGREETQYF

abundance: -
j_gene: TRBJ2-7
d_gene: -
len: 15
v_gene: TRBV5-4
CDR3nt: TGTGCCAGCAGCCTGGCGGGGTGGGGCTCCTACGAGCAGTACTTC
CDR3aa: CASSLAGWGSYEQYF

abundance: -
j_gene: TRBJ2-7
d_gene: -
len: 15
v_gene: TRBV6-6
CDR3nt: TGTGCCAGCAGTTATGACAGTTATAATTCCTACGAGCAGTACTTC
CDR3aa: CASSYDSYNSYEQYF

abundance: -
j_gene: TRBJ2-5
d_gene: TRBD1
len: 15
v_gene: TRBV6-1
CDR3nt: TGTGCCAGCAGTGAAGCGCAGGGACAGGAAGAGGAGCAGTACTTC
CDR3aa: CASSEAQGQEEEQYF

abundance: -
j_gene: TRBJ1-4
d_gene: -
len: 15
v_gene: TRBV7-9
CDR3nt: TGTGCCAGCAGTCTCGATTTAGGGGGTTCCGAAAAACTGTTTTTT
CDR3aa: CASSLDLGGSEKLFF

abundance: -
j_gene: TRBJ1-1
d_gene: -
len: 14
v_gene: TRBV2
CDR3nt: TGTGCCAGCACGCGGGGCAGGGGGAACACTGAAGCTTTCTTT
CDR3aa: CASTRGRGNTEAFF

abundance: -
j_gene: TRBJ2-3
d_gene: -
len: 12
v_gene: TRBV10-3
CDR3nt: TGTGCCATCAGTGAGAAAAGGGAAACGCAGTATTTT
CDR3aa: CAISEKRETQYF

abundance: -
j_gene: TRBJ1-1
d_gene: TRBD1
len: 14
v_gene: TRBV5-4
CDR3nt: TGTGCCAGCAGCTCGACAGGGAAGACAGCTGAAGCTTTCTTT
CDR3aa: CASSSTGKTAEAFF

abundance: -
j_gene: TRBJ2-7
d_gene: TRBD1
len: 11
v_gene: TRBV7-9
CDR3nt: TGTGCCAGCAGCTTAGGGGACAGGGAGTACTTC
CDR3aa: CASSLGDREYF

abundance: -
j_gene: TRBJ2-4
d_gene: TRBD1
len: 14
v_gene: TRBV6-1
CDR3nt: TGTGCCAGCAGTGGGGGACAGAGGGCAAACATTCAGTACTTC
CDR3aa: CASSGGQRANIQYF

abundance: -
j_gene: TRBJ2-1
d_gene: -
len: 14
v_gene: TRBV7-9
CDR3nt: TGTGCCAGCAGCTTACACGAGCAAGGAAGAGAGCAGTTCTTC
CDR3aa: CASSLHEQGREQFF

abundance: -
j_gene: TRBJ1-5
d_gene: TRBD1
len: 13
v_gene: TRBV30
CDR3nt: TGTGCCTGGAATCGGGACAGTGGGACTCCCCAGCATTTT
CDR3aa: CAWNRDSGTPQHF

abundance: -
j_gene: TRBJ2-2
d_gene: -
len: 15
v_gene: TRBV9
CDR3nt: TGTGCCAGCAGCGTAGTGCCAGATAACACCGGGGAGCTGTTTTTT
CDR3aa: CASSVVPDNTGELFF

abundance: -
j_gene: TRBJ1-4
d_gene: -
len: 15
v_gene: TRBV2
CDR3nt: TGTGCCAGCAGTGAAAATAAGGGCGCAGGTGAAAAACTGTTTTTT
CDR3aa: CASSENKGAGEKLFF

abundance: -
j_gene: TRBJ1-4
d_gene: -
len: 16
v_gene: TRBV5-1
CDR3nt: TGCGCCAGCAGCTTGGCCCCCGGGGGAGCTAATGAAAAACTGTTTTTT
CDR3aa: CASSLAPGGANEKLFF

abundance: -
j_gene: TRBJ2-5
d_gene: -
len: 13
v_gene: TRBV6-4
CDR3nt: TGTGCCAGCAGTGAGGTGAGGGGGGAGACCCAGTACTTC
CDR3aa: CASSEVRGETQYF

abundance: -
j_gene: TRBJ1-1
d_gene: -
len: 16
v_gene: TRBV5-6
CDR3nt: TGTGCCAGCAGCCGGCCTACATGGAAGACCAACACTGAAGCTTTCTTT
CDR3aa: CASSRPTWKTNTEAFF

abundance: -
j_gene: TRBJ1-6
d_gene: -
len: 16
v_gene: TRBV5-1
CDR3nt: TGCGCCAGCAGCTTGGACGGGAACTCCTATAATTCACCCCTCCACTTT
CDR3aa: CASSLDGNSYNSPLHF

abundance: -
j_gene: TRBJ1-4
d_gene: -
len: 14
v_gene: TRBV28
CDR3nt: TGTGCCAGCAGTTTCGGGGGTTCCGATGAAAAACTGTTTTTT
CDR3aa: CASSFGGSDEKLFF

abundance: once
j_gene: TRBJ2-3
d_gene: TRBD1
len: 16
v_gene: TRBV5-6
CDR3nt: TGTGCCAGCAGCCTGCCGGGGACAGGGAGCACAGATACGCAGTATTTT
CDR3aa: CASSLPGTGSTDTQYF

abundance: -
j_gene: TRBJ2-1
d_gene: TRBD2
len: 15
v_gene: TRBV10-3
CDR3nt: TGTGCCATCAGTGGTCTAGCGGGAGGGGTCAATGAGCAGTTCTTC
CDR3aa: CAISGLAGGVNEQFF

abundance: -
j_gene: TRBJ2-5
d_gene: -
len: 14
v_gene: TRBV7-2
CDR3nt: TGTGCCAGCAGCTTAGGTGGCCCTCCAGTGACCCAGTACTTC
CDR3aa: CASSLGGPPVTQYF

abundance: -
j_gene: TRBJ1-1
d_gene: -
len: 11
v_gene: TRBV29-1
CDR3nt: TGCAGCGTTGAGCGGGGTTTTGAAGCTTTCTTT
CDR3aa: CSVERGFEAFF

abundance: -
j_gene: TRBJ1-1
d_gene: TRBD1
len: 15
v_gene: TRBV4-1
CDR3nt: TGCGCCAGCAGCCCACCGACAGGGAGGAGCACTGAAGCTTTCTTT
CDR3aa: CASSPPTGRSTEAFF

abundance: -
j_gene: TRBJ2-5
d_gene: -
len: 13
v_gene: TRBV9
CDR3nt: TGTGCCAGCAGCGTAGAGGGGGGAGAGACCCAGTACTTC
CDR3aa: CASSVEGGETQYF

abundance: -
j_gene: TRBJ2-4
d_gene: -
len: 15
v_gene: TRBV28
CDR3nt: TGTGCCAGCAGTCCGGCAACACTCGTCAAAAACATTCAGTACTTC
CDR3aa: CASSPATLVKNIQYF

abundance: -
j_gene: TRBJ2-7
d_gene: TRBD1
len: 14
v_gene: TRBV10-3
CDR3nt: TGTGCCATCAGTGAGACGGACAGGGGGATGGAGCAGTACTTC
CDR3aa: CAISETDRGMEQYF

abundance: -
j_gene: TRBJ2-7
d_gene: -
len: 13
v_gene: TRBV10-3
CDR3nt: TGTGCCATCACCCAGGAGGGTTCCGCCGAGCAGTACTTC
CDR3aa: CAITQEGSAEQYF

abundance: -
j_gene: TRBJ2-1
d_gene: -
len: 14
v_gene: TRBV7-2
CDR3nt: TGTGCCAGCAGCCCCCCGGGCTCCTACAATGAGCAGTTCTTC
CDR3aa: CASSPPGSYNEQFF

abundance: -
j_gene: TRBJ1-1
d_gene: -
len: 14
v_gene: TRBV5-1
CDR3nt: TGCGCCAGCTCCTGGGCAGGGAGGGACACTGAAGCTTTCTTT
CDR3aa: CASSWAGRDTEAFF

abundance: -
j_gene: TRBJ2-6
d_gene: -
len: 16
v_gene: TRBV5-4
CDR3nt: TGTGCCAGCAGCCATACAGGTTTTGGCGGGGCCAACGTCCTGACTTTC
CDR3aa: CASSHTGFGGANVLTF

abundance: -
j_gene: TRBJ1-2
d_gene: -
len: 14
v_gene: TRBV5-1
CDR3nt: TGCGCCAGCAGCCGGGACATAGGACTAGATGGCTACACCTTC
CDR3aa: CASSRDIGLDGYTF

abundance: -
j_gene: TRBJ2-3
d_gene: -
len: 15
v_gene: TRBV28
CDR3nt: TGTGCCAGCAGTTTCGAGGGTATGGGGACAGATACGCAGTATTTT
CDR3aa: CASSFEGMGTDTQYF

abundance: once
j_gene: TRBJ2-3
d_gene: -
len: 13
v_gene: TRBV7-2
CDR3nt: TGTGCCAGCAGCCGGACCTTCACAGATACGCAGTATTTT
CDR3aa: CASSRTFTDTQYF

abundance: -
j_gene: TRBJ2-7
d_gene: -
len: 13
v_gene: TRBV6-6
CDR3nt: TGTGCCAGCAGTCCCCCAGCGGCCTACGAGCAGTACTTC
CDR3aa: CASSPPAAYEQYF

abundance: -
j_gene: TRBJ2-7
d_gene: TRBD1
len: 13
v_gene: TRBV25-1
CDR3nt: TGTGCCAGCAGTGGTACAGGGGTAGGCGAGCAGTACTTC
CDR3aa: CASSGTGVGEQYF

abundance: -
j_gene: TRBJ1-4
d_gene: TRBD1
len: 17
v_gene: TRBV5-1
CDR3nt: TGCGCCAGCAGCTTGGATGGGACAGGGTATAGTAATGAAAAACTGTTTTTT
CDR3aa: CASSLDGTGYSNEKLFF

abundance: -
j_gene: TRBJ2-5
d_gene: TRBD2
len: 15
v_gene: TRBV5-1
CDR3nt: TGCGCCAGCAGCTTGACTAGCGGGGACCAAGAGACCCAGTACTTC
CDR3aa: CASSLTSGDQETQYF

abundance: -
j_gene: TRBJ1-1
d_gene: -
len: 14
v_gene: TRBV5-1
CDR3nt: TGCGCCAGCAACACGGGGAGGTTGGACACTGAAGCTTTCTTT
CDR3aa: CASNTGRLDTEAFF

abundance: -
j_gene: TRBJ1-4
d_gene: -
len: 15
v_gene: TRBV4-1
CDR3nt: TGCGCCAGCAGGTCGCCAGTTGCAACTAATGAAAAACTGTTTTTT
CDR3aa: CASRSPVATNEKLFF

abundance: -
j_gene: TRBJ1-5
d_gene: -
len: 13
v_gene: TRBV4-3
CDR3nt: TGCGCCAGCAGCCAAGAAACAAATCAGCCCCAGCATTTT
CDR3aa: CASSQETNQPQHF

abundance: -
j_gene: TRBJ2-5
d_gene: -
len: 15
v_gene: TRBV7-2
CDR3nt: TGTGCCAGCAGCTTAGTAGTGATTCTTAAAGAGACCCAGTACTTC
CDR3aa: CASSLVVILKETQYF

abundance: -
j_gene: TRBJ2-5
d_gene: TRBD2
len: 14
v_gene: TRBV6-5
CDR3nt: TGTGCCAGCAGCCGCGGGAGGGGTCAAGAGACCCAGTACTTC
CDR3aa: CASSRGRGQETQYF

abundance: -
j_gene: TRBJ2-7
d_gene: TRBD1
len: 15
v_gene: TRBV6-6
CDR3nt: TGTGCCAGCAGTTACTCGGGACAGGGAATCTACGAGCAGTACTTC
CDR3aa: CASSYSGQGIYEQYF

abundance: -
j_gene: TRBJ1-4
d_gene: TRBD1
len: 14
v_gene: TRBV2
CDR3nt: TGTGCCAGCACCCGGGACAGGGTTAATGAAAAACTGTTTTTT
CDR3aa: CASTRDRVNEKLFF

abundance: -
j_gene: TRBJ1-2
d_gene: -
len: 16
v_gene: TRBV6-1
CDR3nt: TGTGCCAGCAGTGAAGCGTTAAGTTCTGGGGCCCGGGGCTACACCTTC
CDR3aa: CASSEALSSGARGYTF

abundance: -
j_gene: TRBJ2-5
d_gene: TRBD1
len: 16
v_gene: TRBV18
CDR3nt: TGTGCCAGCTCACCAACTTCCGGACAGGGGCGAGAGACCCAGTACTTC
CDR3aa: CASSPTSGQGRETQYF

abundance: -
j_gene: TRBJ1-6
d_gene: -
len: 15
v_gene: TRBV19
CDR3nt: TGTGCCAGTAGTTCCTGGAGATCCTATAATTCACCCCTCCACTTT
CDR3aa: CASSSWRSYNSPLHF